This entry concerns a single TCR beta chain. The CDR3 runs 14 residues. CDR1 SGHVS and CDR2 FQNEAQ come from the germline V gene. Trimming took 3 bases from V and 4 from J; bases not matched to a gene: 5. The sample originates from a study of technical replicates of blood from a few donors. Libraries were prepared by immunoSEQ multiplex PCR; TCRdb keeps only in-frame clonotypes and omits some of them. The profile shows tens of thousands of clones, under 95% of them singletons. Sequencing used T cells isolated from PBMCs. This TCR came from a human donor in good health. The V gene is TRBV7-8, the J gene TRBJ1-2; 7 bases are a match to TRBD1. CDR3 in DNA: TGTGCCAGCAGCTTCCAAGGGGGCGCCTATGGCTACACCTTC. As protein: CASSFQGGAYGYTF.